The 25 T cell receptor beta chains below were found in one sample sequenced in a study of immune cell composition in non-small cell lung cancer. Assay: immunoSEQ multiplex PCR; the TCRdb copy retains only in-frame clones and omits some. The sample has about 3,100 clones, roughly four fifths seen once. Normal lung was sampled as far from the tumour as possible, at least 3 cm. The specimen was non-adjacent lung tissue. The receptor set was obtained from a human donor with non-small cell lung cancer. The donor label of this sample is uncertain.

V gene TRBV28 combines with J gene TRBJ1-2; no clear D gene. Germline assignment: CDR1 MDHEN and CDR2 SYDVKM. The CDR3 is 13 amino acids. V lost 6 bases, J lost 0 bases, and 8 bases lay in between. DNA of the CDR3: TGTGCCAGCAGACAGTTAGCTAACTATGGCTACACCTTC. Translating gives CASRQLANYGYTF.

This chain joins TRBV5-1 and TRBJ2-1; D is unclear. The CDR3 extends over 15 amino acids. Per germline, CDR1 SGHRS and CDR2 YFSETQ. The V gene lost 4 bases and the J gene lost 1 base, with 12 bases spanning the gap. CDR3 loop: CASSKQAGSYNEQFF. The DNA for the CDR3 is TGCGCCAGCAGCAAGCAGGCAGGTTCCTACAATGAGCAGTTCTTC.

The chain employs TRBV7-6 and TRBJ2-3; TRBD2 might be the D (5 bases). Germline V gives CDR1 SGHVS, CDR2 FNYEAQ. V was clipped by 0 bases and J by 3 bases, with 13 bases between them. CDR3 length: 16 amino acids. CDR3 in DNA: TGTGCCAGCAGCTTAGCGTCTAGCCGTAGTACAGATACGCAGTATTTT. Protein: CASSLASSRSTDTQYF.

This chain connects TRBV18 to TRBJ2-7; tentative D call: TRBD1 (5 bases). Trimming cost V 5 bases and J 8 bases, with 22 bases left between them. Per the germline V gene, CDR1 is KGHSH and CDR2 is LQKENI. This CDR3 contains 15 residues. CDR3 DNA: TGTGCCAGCTCAACCGCCCCCGGTTTAGGGGCGAAGCAGTACTTC. Translation gives CASSTAPGLGAKQYF.

This chain joins TRBV29-1 and TRBJ1-1, with D possibly TRBD1 on 6 matching bases. The germline gives CDR1 SQVTM, CDR2 ANQGSEA. CDR3 length equals 11 residues. CDR3 loop: CGGGENTEAFF. CDR3 DNA sequence: TGCGGGGGGGGCGAGAACACTGAAGCTTTCTTT.

The chain joins TRBV6-6 to TRBJ1-4; TRBD1 matches 7 bases. The germline V gene has CDR1 MNHNY and CDR2 SVGAGI (reference sequence). This CDR3 is built from 13 residues. The trim removed 8 bases at V and 7 bases at J, leaving 7 bases unmatched. The DNA for the CDR3 is TGTGCCAGCTCAGACAGGGTAGCTGAAAAACTGTTTTTT. Its protein is CASSDRVAEKLFF.

This rearrangement joins TRBV18 to TRBJ2-3, with TRBD2 matching over 11 bases. Germline CDR1 KGHSH, CDR2 LQKENI. The CDR3 totals 17 residues. V trimming: 3 bases; J trimming: 0 bases; junction bases outside the gene matches: 5. The CDR3 is CASSPLAGGGSTDTQYF. The CDR3 bases are TGTGCCAGCTCACCCCTAGCGGGAGGTGGTAGCACAGATACGCAGTATTTT. The full variable domain, rest sourced from reference TRBV18 and TRBJ2-3, is NAGVMQNPRHLVRRRGQEARLRCSPMKGHSHVYWYRQLPEEGLKFMVYLQKENIIDESGMPKERFSAEFPKEGPSILRIQQVVRGDSAAYFCASSPLAGGGSTDTQYFGPGTRLTVL.

The chain uses TRBV5-5 and TRBJ1-1, with a weak D call TRBD1 (6 bases). The V gene lost 4 bases and the J gene lost 0 bases, with 19 bases spanning the gap. From germline, CDR1 is SGHKS and CDR2 YYEKEE (reference sequence). The length of the CDR3 is 17 residues. CDR3 in amino acids: CASSPAGGAGMNTEAFF. The CDR3 DNA follows: TGTGCCAGCAGCCCCGCGGGGGGGGCGGGGATGAACACTGAAGCTTTCTTT.

This clone counts as medium-sized. The genes are TRBV11-1 and TRBJ2-2; 8 bases map to TRBD1. Trimming at V came to 5 bases and at J to 9 bases, leaving 14 bases not matched to a gene. CDR3 length: 16 amino acids. Germline assignment: CDR1 SGHAT and CDR2 FQDESV (reference sequence). This CDR3 reads CASSEFGQGRHRELFF. CDR3 in DNA: TGTGCCAGCAGCGAATTTGGACAGGGTCGTCACCGGGAGCTGTTTTTT.

This clone was observed a few times. The chain links TRBV7-2 to TRBJ2-7, with D possibly TRBD1 on 5 matching bases. Trimming removed 5 bases at V and 3 bases at J, with 26 bases between. The germline V gene encodes CDR1 SGHTA and CDR2 FQGNSA. This CDR3 is 18 amino acids long. Here the CDR3 reads CASSLSPPITGNLYEQYF. Here the CDR3 DNA reads TGTGCCAGCAGCCTCAGCCCCCCTATTACAGGAAACCTCTACGAGCAGTACTTC.

The V call is TRBV28, the J call TRBJ2-1, with 14 bases that match TRBD2. Germline CDR1 is MDHEN and CDR2 is SYDVKM. The CDR3 runs 16 residues. V lost 6 bases to trimming and J lost 6 bases; unmatched junction nucleotides: 7. The CDR3 nucleotides are TGTGCCAGCAGCCTCCCGGGACTAGCGGGAGTCAATGAGCAGTTCTTC. It translates to CASSLPGLAGVNEQFF.

This sequence joins TRBV29-1 and TRBJ2-5, with TRBD2 matching 14 bases. This CDR3 contains 12 residues. The V gene's germline CDR1 is SQVTM and CDR2 ANQGSEA. V was clipped by 8 bases and J by 8 bases; unmatched bases: 4. For the CDR3, the DNA is TGCAGCTTTGGACTAGCGGGGGGAACCCAGTACTTC. It encodes CSFGLAGGTQYF.

The V gene is TRBV7-3, the J gene TRBJ2-2, with a weak D call TRBD2 (6 bases). Trimming shortened V by 0 bases and J by 0 bases, and 11 bases separated the two germline ends. CDR3 length equals 17 residues. Germline V gives CDR1 SGHTA, CDR2 FQGTGA. DNA for the CDR3: TGTGCCAGCAGCTTAACGGGAGGCGGGGCGAACACCGGGGAGCTGTTTTTT. Its protein product is CASSLTGGGANTGELFF.

The chain carries TRBV5-6 and TRBJ1-1, with D possibly matching TRBD1 (6 bases). CDR3 length: 16 amino acids. The V end was cut by 0 bases, the J end by 4 bases, with 16 bases between. Germline V CDR1 and CDR2: SGHDT, YYEEEE. CDR3 nucleotides: TGTGCCAGCAGCTTGGAAACAGGGACCGTTGGCACTGAAGCTTTCTTT. Encoded protein: CASSLETGTVGTEAFF.

The V call is TRBV19, the J call TRBJ1-1, with TRBD1 matching 9 bases. This CDR3 is built from 13 residues. Germline V CDR1 and CDR2: LNHDA, SQIVND (reference sequence). J was trimmed by 6 bases and V by 8 bases; bases with no gene match: 7. The DNA of the CDR3 is TGTGCCAGTTTGGACAGGGGAAGGGCTGAAGCTTTCTTT. Residues: CASLDRGRAEAFF.

The chain joins TRBV7-8 to TRBJ2-2; no clear D. CDR1 SGHVS and CDR2 FQNEAQ come from the germline V gene. The length of the CDR3 is 15 residues. Deletions cut 0 bases from V and 3 bases from J, with 8 bases between. The CDR3 region is CASSLATTYTGELFF. The CDR3 DNA is TGTGCCAGCAGCTTAGCGACGACTTACACCGGGGAGCTGTTTTTT.

V usage is TRBV7-3 and J usage is TRBJ2-3; 7 positions agree with TRBD2. This CDR3 has 16 amino acids. In germline, CDR1 is SGHTA, CDR2 FQGTGA. V lost 3 bases and J lost 0; bases outside the gene matches: 6. The CDR3 DNA is TGTGCCAGCAGCTTCCAAGCGGGATCTAGCACAGATACGCAGTATTTT. Translation: CASSFQAGSSTDTQYF.

The CDR3 loop reads CASSKGVGTEGDQPQHF. Here the CDR3 DNA reads TGTGCCAGCAGCAAAGGTGTCGGCACAGAGGGGGATCAGCCCCAGCATTTT. The gene calls are TRBV21-1 and TRBJ1-5; the DNA was not compared with TRBD1, the D call given in the table. TRBV21-1 is a known pseudogene. The CDR3 consists of 17 residues.

This clone was observed a handful of times. The V call is TRBV2, the J call TRBJ1-1; D is unresolved. Germline values: CDR1 SNHLY, CDR2 FYNNEI. CDR3 length equals 14 residues. Trimming shortened V by 6 bases and J by 0 bases, and 11 bases separated the two germline ends. The CDR3 region has the DNA TGTGCCAGCAGCCCGACAAGTATGAACACTGAAGCTTTCTTT. It specifies CASSPTSMNTEAFF.

In the case of this clone: Its ends do not fully match the called genes, so a read error is possible. CDR3 residues: CASTPGGGETQYF. CDR3 coding DNA: TGTGCTAGCACTCCGGGGGGAGGAGAGACCCAGTACTTC. V usage is TRBV7-7 and J usage is TRBJ2-5; 7 bases fit TRBD2. The CDR3 length is 13 residues. Looked up from germline, CDR1 is SSHAT and CDR2 is FNYEAQ (reference sequence).

Regarding this clone: Other DNA sequences of this sample code for an identical CDR3. CDR3 sequence (DNA): TGTGCCAGCAGGGGACAGGGGGCAATAAACTATGGCTACACCTTC. Its translation is CASRGQGAINYGYTF. The J gene is TRBJ1-2, the V gene TRBV2; 12 nucleotides line up with TRBD1. CDR1 SNHLY and CDR2 FYNNEI come from the germline V gene. This CDR3 is built from 15 residues. V lost 6 bases, J lost 2 bases, and 4 bases stayed unmatched.

This chain's CDR3 is CASSQDLAGEQYF. The CDR3 DNA reads TGTGCCAGCAGCCAAGATCTAGCTGGCGAGCAGTACTTC. This chain links TRBV14 with TRBJ2-7, with a weak D call TRBD2 (5 bases). V was trimmed by 0 bases and J by 6 bases, leaving 9 bases between them. This CDR3 comprises 13 residues. Per germline, CDR1 SGHDN and CDR2 FVKESK.

This clone appeared once. The chain combines TRBV21-1 with TRBJ2-7; the table's D gene call, TRBD2, was not cross checked with the DNA. TRBV21-1 counts as a pseudogene. The CDR3 covers 16 residues. The CDR3 region has the DNA TGTGCCAGCAGCAAAGCCCCGATGGGACTCTTGGAAGAGCAGTACTTC. As protein: CASSKAPMGLLEEQYF.

This chain joins TRBV27 and TRBJ2-1; 9 positions agree with TRBD2. Trimming at V came to 4 bases and at J to 5 bases, leaving 9 bases not matched to a gene. Germline V lookup: CDR1 MNHEY, CDR2 SMNVEV (reference sequence). This CDR3 contains 16 residues. The DNA for the CDR3 is TGTGCCAGCAGTTCGAAGGGACTAGCAGATAACAATGAGCAGTTCTTC. Translated, it gives CASSSKGLADNNEQFF.

The gene calls are TRBV10-3 and TRBJ2-1, with D maybe TRBD2 (7 bases). In germline, CDR1 is ENHRY, CDR2 SYGVKD. V shed 4 bases and J shed 5 bases, with 24 bases lying between them. The CDR3 runs to 18 residues. The CDR3 DNA reads as TGTGCCATCAGTGTTAGGGGGGGTGGGAACGGAACCCACAATGAGCAGTTCTTC. It codes for CAISVRGGGNGTHNEQFF.